Each of the 29 T cell receptor beta chains below was sequenced from the same sample in a study of T cell repertoires in cytomegalovirus infection. TCRdb fed the reads into MiXCR, producing one record per CDR3 protein. The data show nearly 650,000 distinct CDR3 sequences, 20% to 25% seen once. Sequences were obtained from CD8+ T cells from PBMCs. Receptors were obtained from a human donor in good health (CMV status not recorded). Some clones in this sample may be carry-over from other donors' samples.

The V and J genes are TRBV5-1 and TRBJ2-2, with D tentatively TRBD1 or TRBD2 (5 bases each). CDR1 and CDR2 from the germline V gene are SGHRS and YFSETQ. The CDR3 is 13 amino acids. The V end was cut by 4 bases, the J end by 4 bases, with 8 bases between. CDR3 in DNA: TGCGCCAGCAGCGGGGACCCCACCGGGGAGCTGTTTTTT. It encodes CASSGDPTGELFF.

This clonotype was detected only a few times. The rearrangement links TRBV7-8 to TRBJ1-2; D is unclear. The germline CDR1 and CDR2 sequences are SGHVS and FQNEAQ. Trimming shortened V by 3 bases and J by 3 bases, and 5 bases separated the two germline ends. There are 12 residues in the CDR3. CDR3 protein: CASSFRDYGYTF. The CDR3 region has the DNA TGTGCCAGCAGCTTTCGGGACTATGGCTACACCTTC. The entire variable domain, with the rest obtained from reference TRBV7-8 and TRBJ1-2, is as follows: GAGVSQSPRYKVAKRGQDVALRCDPISGHVSLFWYQQALGQGPEFLTYFQNEAQLDKSGLPSDRFFAERPEGSVSTLKIQRTQQEDSAVYLCASSFRDYGYTFGSGTRLTVV.

This clonotype was seen only a few times. The CDR3 loop reads CASRPDSIASPLHF. In DNA, the CDR3 is TGTGCCAGCAGACCGGACAGCATCGCTTCACCCCTCCACTTT. V gene TRBV7-9 combines with J gene TRBJ1-6, with D possibly being TRBD1 (6 bases). V was trimmed by 6 bases and J by 9 bases, leaving 15 bases between them. CDR1 and CDR2 from the germline V gene are SEHNR and FQNEAQ (reference sequence). This CDR3 is built from 14 residues.

This chain uses TRBV2 with TRBJ1-1, with TRBD1 matching over 7 bases. The germline CDR1 and CDR2 sequences are SNHLY and FYNNEI. This CDR3 has 14 residues. V shed 8 bases and J 0 bases; nucleotides not matched to a gene: 6. In DNA, the CDR3 is TGTGCCAGCGACTACAGGGGAATGAACACTGAAGCTTTCTTT. Protein sequence: CASDYRGMNTEAFF.

The chain's CDR3 is CASSLEGINEQYF. Here the CDR3 DNA reads TGTGCCAGCAGTTTAGAGGGAATTAACGAGCAGTACTTC. This sequence joins TRBV27 and TRBJ2-7, with D maybe TRBD2 (5 bases). Trimming removed 2 bases from V and 5 bases from J, with 10 bases in between. The CDR3 is made up of 13 amino acids. CDR1 is MNHEY, CDR2 SMNVEV, per germline (reference sequence).

This clonotype was found a few times. The V call is TRBV15, the J call TRBJ2-1, with 7 bases aligning to TRBD2. The germline CDR1 and CDR2 sequences are LNHNV and YYDKDF (reference sequence). With 7 bases clipped from V and 3 bases from J, the junction kept 6 bases outside the gene matches. The CDR3 length is 14 residues. The CDR3 bases are TGTGCCACCACCCCAAGCGGGGACTACAATGAGCAGTTCTTC. This gives the protein CATTPSGDYNEQFF.

A few counts support this clonotype. The chain's CDR3 is CASPGPEGPTYNEQFF. CDR3 DNA: TGTGCCAGCCCCGGACCGGAGGGGCCCACCTACAATGAGCAGTTCTTC. V usage is TRBV7-9 and J usage is TRBJ2-1; tentatively, D is TRBD2 (6 bases). Between the trimmed V and J ends, which lost 8 bases and 2 bases, there was a span of 19 bases. The CDR3 is made up of 16 amino acids. The germline CDR1 and CDR2 sequences are SEHNR and FQNEAQ (reference sequence).

This clonotype has a handful of counts. This sequence joins TRBV20-1 and TRBJ1-5; perhaps TRBD1 as D (6 bases). CDR1 and CDR2 (germline): DFQATT, SNEGSKA (reference sequence). Trimming cost V 5 bases and J 6 bases, with 26 bases left between them. This CDR3 has 17 residues. The CDR3 protein is CSALGGTFRIAGQPQHF. In DNA, the CDR3 is TGCAGTGCTCTGGGGGGGACATTCCGCATCGCGGGTCAGCCCCAGCATTTT.

The rearrangement uses TRBV7-2 and TRBJ1-4; weak D call: TRBD1 (5 bases). This CDR3 comprises 15 residues. Trimming took off 4 bases at V and 8 bases at J, with 17 bases between the two ends. Germline-derived CDR1 and CDR2 are SGHTA and FQGNSA. CDR3 amino acids: CASSSFYGANEKLFF. CDR3 sequence (DNA): TGTGCCAGCAGCTCCTTTTACGGGGCGAACGAAAAACTGTTTTTT.

This clonotype was recorded only once. The chain links TRBV12-3 or TRBV12-4 to TRBJ2-5, with a weak D call TRBD1 (5 bases). Trimming removed 3 bases at V and 2 bases at J, with 16 bases between. This CDR3 spans 16 amino acids. CDR3 sequence reads: CASSFSGNHVQETQYF. The CDR3 region has the DNA TGTGCCAGCAGTTTTTCAGGGAACCACGTACAAGAGACCCAGTACTTC.

The J gene is TRBJ1-2, the V gene TRBV6-2 or TRBV6-3, with D unresolved. Germline V CDR1 and CDR2: MNHEY, SVGEGT. Trimming shortened V by 0 bases and J by 1 base, and 9 bases separated the two germline ends. This CDR3 has 15 amino acids. The CDR3 is CASSYSTVFNYGYTF. The DNA for the CDR3 is TGTGCCAGCAGTTACTCCACAGTTTTTAACTATGGCTACACCTTC.

A word on this clonotype: Given a much more abundant clone one base away, this may be a read error. The rearrangement joins TRBV7-2 to TRBJ1-2, with 8 bases aligning to TRBD1. Trimming removed 5 bases from V and 7 bases from J; junction bases left unmatched: 6. Germline V gene data show CDR1 as SGHTA and CDR2 as FQGNSA. The CDR3 loop spans 13 amino acids. CDR3: CTSSLTGVAGYTF. CDR3 coding DNA: TGTACCAGCAGCCTGACAGGGGTAGCTGGCTACACCTTC.

The J gene is TRBJ1-1, the V gene TRBV28; 8 nucleotides align to TRBD1. Germline V gene sequence: CDR1 MDHEN, CDR2 SYDVKM. With 2 bases clipped from V and 7 bases from J, the junction kept 6 bases outside the gene matches. The CDR3 contains 14 residues. CDR3 amino acids: CASSLGQGAFEAFF. The CDR3 nucleotides read TGTGCCAGCAGTTTAGGGCAGGGGGCCTTTGAAGCTTTCTTT.

This clonotype was seen at least ten times. The chain recombines TRBV7-2 with TRBJ2-5; 10 bases map to TRBD2. The V gene's germline CDR1 is SGHTA and CDR2 FQGNSA. This CDR3 is built from 15 residues. With V trimmed by 4 bases and J by 4 bases, 6 bases remained unmatched. The CDR3, as DNA: TGTGCCAGCAGCTCCGAGCGGGGGGGCCCAGAGACCCAGTACTTC. It encodes CASSSERGGPETQYF. The entire variable domain, with the rest obtained from reference TRBV7-2 and TRBJ2-5, is as follows: GAGVSQSPSNKVTEKGKDVELRCDPISGHTALYWYRQSLGQGLEFLIYFQGNSAPDKSGLPSDRFSAERTGGSVSTLTIQRTQQEDSAVYLCASSSERGGPETQYFGPGTRLLVL.

The chain joins TRBV28 to TRBJ2-7; 10 bases are a match to TRBD1. J gave up 0 bases and V 5 bases, and 4 bases lay outside the gene matches. Germline assignment: CDR1 MDHEN and CDR2 SYDVKM. CDR3 length: 15 amino acids. CDR3 nucleotide sequence: TGTGCCAGCAGTCCCGACAGGGGGCTCTCCTACGAGCAGTACGTC. This translates into CASSPDRGLSYEQYV.

The genes are TRBV29-1 and TRBJ2-7; D perhaps matches TRBD1 (6 bases). The germline gives CDR1 SQVTM, CDR2 ANQGSEA. Trimming stripped 4 bases from V and 1 base from J, with 11 bases between. This CDR3 spans 13 amino acids. The CDR3 spells CSVAGHGSYEQYF. The CDR3, as DNA: TGCAGCGTTGCGGGACATGGATCCTACGAGCAGTACTTC.

This clonotype has at least ten counts. This chain connects TRBV4-3 to TRBJ1-1; D may be TRBD1 (6 bases). The CDR3 loop spans 15 amino acids. The germline CDR1 and CDR2 sequences are LGHNA and YSLEER. The V end was cut by 0 bases, the J end by 0 bases, with 8 bases between. The CDR3 loop is CASSQEDRMNTEAFF. The CDR3 DNA sequence: TGCGCCAGCAGCCAAGAAGACAGGATGAACACTGAAGCTTTCTTT.

V and J are TRBV20-1 and TRBJ1-1, with D uncertain. The CDR3 is 14 residues long. V was cut by 5 bases and J by 5 bases, with 18 bases left in between. Germline V gene sequence: CDR1 DFQATT, CDR2 SNEGSKA (reference sequence). The CDR3 DNA sequence: TGCAGTGCTGGAACGGACCGTATTAGTACTGAAGCTTTCTTT. This translates into CSAGTDRISTEAFF.

As to this clonotype: Germline and junction disagree at one end, which may indicate a read error. The chain uses TRBV7-2 and TRBJ2-1, with D unclear. This CDR3 contains 13 residues. CDR1 SGHTA and CDR2 FQGNSA come from the germline V gene. DNA for the CDR3: TGTGCCAACAGCCCGCCCCTTTACAATGAGCAGTTCTTC. This codes for CANSPPLYNEQFF.

V gene TRBV7-9 combines with J gene TRBJ2-5; unclear D gene. V was cut by 5 bases and J by 5 bases, with 15 bases left in between. The CDR3 spans 14 residues. The germline gives CDR1 SEHNR, CDR2 FQNEAQ (reference sequence). The CDR3 is CASSADSTRETQYF. In DNA, the CDR3 is TGTGCCAGCAGCGCCGACTCGACGCGGGAGACCCAGTACTTC.

J is TRBJ2-3 and V is TRBV19; 8 bases fit TRBD2. Germline values: CDR1 LNHDA, CDR2 SQIVND (reference sequence). The CDR3 has 16 residues. After removal of 5 bases from V and 2 bases from J, the junction contained 9 bases not matched to a gene. CDR3: CASSPSRGGNTDTQYF. CDR3 DNA: TGTGCCAGTAGTCCGAGCCGGGGGGGCAACACAGATACGCAGTATTTT.

Concerning this clonotype itself: A much larger clone lies a single base off, so this may be a read error. This chain links TRBV28 with TRBJ2-1, with D possibly matching TRBD1 (5 bases). V lost 9 bases, J lost 1 base, and 19 bases lay in between. In germline, CDR1 is MDHEN, CDR2 SYDVKM. The CDR3 runs to 16 residues. CDR3 nucleotides: TGTGCCAGGAGTCCCAACTTTCAGGGTTCCTACAATGAGCAGTTCTTC. Translated: CARSPNFQGSYNEQFF.

The rearrangement links TRBV20-1 to TRBJ1-2, with D perhaps matching TRBD1 (6 bases). The CDR3 is made up of 15 amino acids. V lost 2 bases, J lost 2 bases, and 15 bases lay in between. CDR1 DFQATT and CDR2 SNEGSKA come from the germline V gene (reference sequence). CDR3 sequence: CSARTLDRPNYGYTF. CDR3 coding DNA: TGCAGTGCTAGAACTTTGGACAGACCAAACTATGGCTACACCTTC.

This sequence joins TRBV24-1 and TRBJ2-1, with no clear D. With 3 bases removed from V and 6 bases from J, the gap between germline ends came to 8 bases. This CDR3 is built from 13 residues. Germline values: CDR1 KGHDR, CDR2 SFDVKD. The CDR3 spells CATSDPWGNEQFF. DNA of the CDR3: TGTGCCACCAGTGATCCTTGGGGCAATGAGCAGTTCTTC.

This clonotype was counted at least ten times. The chain employs TRBV12-3 or TRBV12-4 and TRBJ1-1; a possible D gene is TRBD1 (5 bases). This CDR3 region has 12 residues. Trimming shortened V by 5 bases and J by 7 bases, and 11 bases separated the two germline ends. Here the CDR3 DNA reads TGTGCCAGCAGTATCTGGACATTTGAAGCTTTCTTT. Translated: CASSIWTFEAFF.

This clonotype has a count of ten or more. V is TRBV7-6 and J is TRBJ2-1, with TRBD2 identical over 9 bases. The CDR3 covers 15 residues. With 5 bases clipped from V and 6 bases from J, the junction kept 8 bases outside the gene matches. Germline lookup yields CDR1 SGHVS and CDR2 FNYEAQ. The CDR3: CASSPRSGGPNEQFF. CDR3 coding DNA: TGTGCCAGCAGCCCGAGGAGCGGGGGGCCCAATGAGCAGTTCTTC.

This clonotype was counted only a few times. In DNA form, the CDR3 reads TGCGCCAGCAGCTTGGCCGGGACTAGCGACGAGCAGTACGTC. This sequence encodes CASSLAGTSDEQYV. V is TRBV5-1 and J is TRBJ2-7; 10 nucleotides match TRBD2. The CDR3 has 14 amino acids. Trimming cost V 0 bases and J 5 bases; bases outside gene matches: 2. Germline lookup yields CDR1 SGHRS and CDR2 YFSETQ.

On this clonotype: This may be a read error, as it is one base from a much larger clone. This chain uses TRBV7-9 with TRBJ2-1; TRBD2 matches 14 bases. The V and J ends lost 5 bases and 4 bases, in that order; junction bases with no gene match: 4. Germline-derived CDR1 and CDR2 are SEHNR and FQNEAQ (reference sequence). The CDR3 covers 16 residues. The CDR3, as DNA: TGTGCCAGCAGCATCGGGACTAGCGGGGGTTACAATGAGCAGTTCTTC. Its translation: CASSIGTSGGYNEQFF.

The sample holds many counts of this clonotype. This chain connects TRBV5-1 to TRBJ2-1; D possibly corresponds to TRBD2 (5 bases). V was cut by 0 bases and J by 3 bases, with 10 bases left in between. CDR1 and CDR2 (germline): SGHRS, YFSETQ. This CDR3 has 15 residues. The CDR3 nucleotides read TGCGCCAGCAGCTTGGATCCGGGGAGCTACAATGAGCAGTTCTTC. Protein sequence: CASSLDPGSYNEQFF.